The 4 T cell receptor beta chains presented below share a single source sample, sequenced in a study of OX40 agonist ivuxolimab in advanced cancers. Sequencing used immunoSEQ multiplex PCR; TCRdb keeps in-frame clones, though not all of them. This sample has 73,000 or so clones, with about nine tenths found just once. This specimen was CD4+ or CD8+ T cells sorted from blood, taken in a trial of the OX40 agonist ivuxolimab. These receptors were obtained from an adult with an advanced solid tumor such as melanoma, head and neck, liver or kidney cancer.

V is TRBV2 and J is TRBJ1-4; 8 bases align to TRBD1. Germline CDR1 and CDR2: SNHLY and FYNNEI. The CDR3 spans 14 residues. With 6 bases clipped from V and 7 bases from J, the junction kept 7 bases outside the gene matches. The CDR3 spells CASSPGGGSEKLFF. In nucleotides, the CDR3 is TGTGCCAGCAGCCCAGGGGGCGGGTCTGAAAAACTGTTTTTT.

This clone was found once. The CDR3: CASSLNTGELFF. CDR3 coding DNA: TGTGCCAGCAGCTTAAACACCGGGGAGCTGTTTTTT. The chain recombines TRBV7-9 with TRBJ2-2, with no clear D. There are 12 residues in the CDR3. Germline V gives CDR1 SEHNR, CDR2 FQNEAQ (reference sequence). V lost 2 bases, J lost 2 bases, and 0 bases lay in between.

The CDR3 protein is CASSLAGGLYNEQFF. CDR3 nucleotide sequence: TGCGCCAGCAGCTTAGCGGGAGGGCTCTACAATGAGCAGTTCTTC. The J gene is TRBJ2-1, the V gene TRBV5-1, with 10 bases fitting TRBD2. This CDR3 spans 15 amino acids. In germline, CDR1 is SGHRS, CDR2 YFSETQ. After removal of 2 bases from V and 3 bases from J, the junction contained 2 bases not matched to a gene.

V usage is TRBV7-2 and J usage is TRBJ2-7; TRBD1 matches 9 bases. Germline lookup yields CDR1 SGHTA and CDR2 FQGNSA. The J segment lost 2 bases and the V segment lost 0 bases, leaving 2 bases of the junction unmatched. This CDR3 is 15 amino acids long. The CDR3 sequence is CASSLADRGAYEQYF. The CDR3 DNA follows: TGTGCCAGCAGCTTAGCGGACAGGGGTGCCTACGAGCAGTACTTC.